The clone carrying this T cell receptor beta chain was seen a single time. Its antigen remains unidentified. Measured with immunoSEQ multiplex PCR; TCRdb has only the in-frame clones, and not every one. Of about 120,000 clones listed, 70% to 90% are singletons. The data were taken from a study of T cell responses to AZD1222 COVID-19 vaccine. Findings and caveats of the study: Baseline seropositives among AZD1222 recipients totaled only five to seven. After the peak T cell response, and only then, were repertoires sampled. Mostly white British, mostly female donors; authors suggested clonal diversity may be underestimated. Researchers report vaccine-associated CD4 TCRs spanning spike, with dominance at 160-218 and 743-854.

The CDR3 length is 16 residues. V trimming: 3 bases; J trimming: 6 bases; junction bases outside the gene matches: 9. Germline V lookup: CDR1 SGHRS, CDR2 YFSETQ. The TCR comes from an adult in good health. The specimen comprised peripheral blood, sampled on day 0 of AZD1222 vaccination. V gene TRBV5-1 combines with J gene TRBJ2-5; TRBD1 aligns across 12 bases. The CDR3 loop is CASSSTSGQGAQTQYF. The CDR3 DNA reads TGCGCCAGCAGCTCCACCTCGGGACAGGGGGCCCAGACCCAGTACTTC.